The T cell receptor beta chain under discussion was sequenced for a study of T-cell memory formation after mild COVID-19. This clonotype came up a few times. The antigen remains undetermined. Each CDR3 protein gets one entry after TCRdb re-called the 5' RACE reads with MiXCR. The table shows 120,000 to 150,000 distinct CDR3 sequences, with about 6.1% occurring only once. Study-level results: The authors left the SARS-CoV-2 specificity of second-wave clones peaking on day 37 unconfirmed.

Germline V CDR1 and CDR2: MNHEY, SMNVEV (reference sequence). Trimming left V 2 bases short and J 4 bases short, with 8 bases between. The CDR3 has 13 residues. The chain uses TRBV27 and TRBJ1-2; tentative D call: TRBD1 (6 bases). Input material: PBMCs or a T cell subset sorted from them (not recorded which). This TCR was sampled from an adult woman who had mild COVID-19 (a few samples of this study predate the infection). Cell type and time point are not known. DNA for the CDR3: TGTGCCAGCAGTTTAGGGACATCCTATGGCTACACCTTC. It yields the protein CASSLGTSYGYTF.